These 17 T cell receptor beta chains were sequenced from one sample in a study of T cell repertoires in cytomegalovirus infection. MiXCR, applied by TCRdb to the reads, yields one record per CDR3 protein. The table lists 650,000 to 900,000 distinct CDR3 sequences, 25% to 35% of them singletons. For these receptors, no antigen is known. The sample consisted of cultured CD8+ T cells from PBMCs, taken from culture after CMV antigen stimulation. These receptors all come from a human donor in good health (CMV status not recorded). Some clones in this sample may be carry-over from other donors' samples.

This clonotype has only a few counts. The CDR3 bases are TGTGCCAGCAGTTACTCGCGGAGGAGGGATGAGCAGTTCTTC. Residues: CASSYSRRRDEQFF. V gene TRBV6-2 or TRBV6-3 combines with J gene TRBJ2-1, with D perhaps TRBD2 (6 bases). The germline CDR1 and CDR2 sequences are MNHEY and SVGEGT. V lost 0 bases, J lost 8 bases, and 11 bases lay in between. CDR3 length equals 14 residues.

The chain employs TRBV6-6 and TRBJ2-7; 8 bases align to TRBD1. CDR3 length: 15 residues. J was trimmed by 6 bases and V by 2 bases; bases with no gene match: 9. CDR1 is MNHNY, CDR2 SVGAGI, per germline (reference sequence). The CDR3 region is CASSYPGQGPLEQYF. As DNA, the CDR3 is TGTGCCAGCAGTTACCCCGGACAGGGACCCCTCGAGCAGTACTTC.

This clonotype was detected ten times or more. V usage is TRBV7-2 and J usage is TRBJ1-1; D ambiguous. V was trimmed by 7 bases and J by 3 bases, leaving 18 bases between them. CDR3 length: 15 residues. Germline V lookup: CDR1 SGHTA, CDR2 FQGNSA. DNA for the CDR3: TGTGCCAGCAACCTTTTCCACGATGCCTACACTGAAGCTTTCTTT. Protein product: CASNLFHDAYTEAFF.

This chain joins TRBV6-5 and TRBJ2-5, with a tentative D call TRBD2 (6 bases). The CDR3 runs 16 residues. The ends were cut back, 2 bases at V and 5 bases at J, with 18 bases in the middle. CDR1 and CDR2 from the germline V gene are MNHEY and SVGAGI. CDR3 DNA: TGTGCCAGCAGTTACCGTCGGGGGAGCCCCTTGGAGACCCAGTACTTC. Translation gives CASSYRRGSPLETQYF.

The genes are TRBV27 and TRBJ1-5, with no clear D. CDR1 is MNHEY and CDR2 is SMNVEV in the germline V gene (reference sequence). V was cut by 3 bases and J by 4 bases, with 16 bases left in between. The CDR3 runs 16 residues. The CDR3 DNA reads TGTGCCAGCAGTTTGTCAGGAGTCCCCCTTAATCAGCCCCAGCATTTT. It translates to CASSLSGVPLNQPQHF.

The chain combines TRBV7-9 with TRBJ2-5; D is possibly TRBD2 (7 bases). The CDR3 is made up of 14 amino acids. V was pared by 2 bases and J by 5 bases, with 12 bases between. CDR1 is SEHNR and CDR2 is FQNEAQ in the germline V gene (reference sequence). The CDR3 region has the DNA TGTGCCAGCAGCTTAAAGGGGGGGCATGAGACCCAGTACTTC. Protein: CASSLKGGHETQYF.

The V gene is TRBV6-2 or TRBV6-3, the J gene TRBJ2-3; no definite D call. Per germline, CDR1 MNHEY and CDR2 SVGEGT. CDR3 length: 17 amino acids. V lost 2 bases to trimming and J lost 2 bases, with 17 bases between them. The CDR3 protein is CASSYTLPATDTDTQYF. As DNA, the CDR3 is TGTGCCAGCAGTTACACGCTACCGGCCACGGACACAGATACGCAGTATTTT.

The chain uses TRBV6-1 and TRBJ2-7; D is tentatively TRBD1 or TRBD2 (5 bases each). The CDR3 loop spans 15 amino acids. Germline loops: CDR1 MNHNS, CDR2 SASEGT. Trimming removed 3 bases at V and 4 bases at J, with 16 bases between. CDR3 in amino acids: CASSDPGLGPYEQYV. The CDR3 coding sequence is TGTGCCAGCAGTGACCCAGGGCTGGGACCTTACGAGCAGTACGTC.

The chain recombines TRBV9 with TRBJ2-1; D is unclear. Trimming removed 0 bases at V and 2 bases at J, with 9 bases between. This CDR3 has 15 residues. Germline CDR1 reads SGDLS; CDR2 reads YYNGEE. Here the CDR3 DNA reads TGTGCCAGCAGCGTAGGCCAGGCGACCTACAATGAGCAGTTCTTC. The encoded protein is CASSVGQATYNEQFF.

The chain uses TRBV6-8 and TRBJ2-1; D unresolved. The germline V and J ends were trimmed by 2 bases and 7 bases, with 9 bases remaining between them. This CDR3 comprises 13 residues. Looked up from germline, CDR1 is MNHGY and CDR2 is SAAAGT. The CDR3 sequence: CASSYRWLNEQFF. The DNA of the CDR3 is TGTGCCAGCAGTTACCGATGGTTGAATGAGCAGTTCTTC.

This chain's CDR3 is CASSYGQGAWGPNSYEQYV. In nucleotides, the CDR3 is TGTGCCAGCAGCTACGGACAGGGGGCTTGGGGGCCGAACTCCTACGAGCAGTACGTC. This rearrangement joins TRBV5-5 to TRBJ2-7; TRBD1 matches at 11 bases. V dropped 3 bases and J dropped 0; count of bases not matched to a gene: 14. This CDR3 is built from 19 residues. The germline V gene has CDR1 SGHKS and CDR2 YYEKEE (reference sequence).

This clonotype showed up just a few times. Germline and junction disagree at one end, which may indicate a read error. The chain has TRBV5-1 and TRBJ2-7; the D gene is possibly TRBD1 (6 bases). The CDR3 runs to 14 residues. Per the germline V gene, CDR1 is SGHRS and CDR2 is YFSETQ. The CDR3 here is CASSLDSVSYEQYF. The CDR3 DNA is TGCGCCAGCAGTTTGGACAGCGTCTCCTACGAGCAGTACTTC.

The chain is built from TRBV7-6 and TRBJ2-7, with TRBD1 identical over 10 bases. The ends lost 5 bases at V and 2 bases at J; junction bases unmatched: 6. The CDR3 sequence is 15 residues long. CDR1 and CDR2 from the germline V gene are SGHVS and FNYEAQ. CDR3 residues: CASSTTGTGAYEQYV. CDR3 nucleotides: TGTGCCAGCAGCACAACCGGGACAGGGGCCTACGAGCAGTACGTC.

The rearrangement uses TRBV12-3 or TRBV12-4 and TRBJ2-7; TRBD2 aligns across 7 bases. The length of the CDR3 is 12 residues. V was clipped by 5 bases and J by 4 bases; unmatched bases: 2. CDR3 nucleotide sequence: TGTGCCAGCAGTAGGACTAGGTACGAGCAGTACGTC. Its protein is CASSRTRYEQYV.

This chain joins TRBV12-3 or TRBV12-4 and TRBJ2-5; 9 bases are shared with TRBD1. CDR3 length: 15 residues. Trimming at V came to 7 bases and at J to 7 bases, leaving 13 bases not matched to a gene. CDR3 coding DNA: TGTGCCAGCACCCTCACTGGGACAGGGTGGGGGACCCAGTACTTC. It yields the protein CASTLTGTGWGTQYF.

The chain is built from TRBV5-5 and TRBJ2-7; possible D gene TRBD1, 5 bases. The CDR3 has 15 amino acids. Trimming pared 0 bases from V and 0 bases from J, leaving 10 bases between. Germline lookup yields CDR1 SGHKS and CDR2 YYEKEE (reference sequence). The CDR3 sequence: CASSLDRFDSYEQYF. CDR3 bases: TGTGCCAGCAGCTTGGACAGGTTTGACTCCTACGAGCAGTACTTC.

V is TRBV6-2 or TRBV6-3 and J is TRBJ2-2, with D hard to call. This CDR3 region has 15 residues. Germline CDR1 reads MNHEY; CDR2 reads SVGEGT. Trimming removed 2 bases from V and 3 bases from J, with 10 bases in between. CDR3 nucleotide sequence: TGTGCCAGCAGTTACGGGTCGGGCTACACCGGGGAGCTGTTTTTT. This translates into CASSYGSGYTGELFF.